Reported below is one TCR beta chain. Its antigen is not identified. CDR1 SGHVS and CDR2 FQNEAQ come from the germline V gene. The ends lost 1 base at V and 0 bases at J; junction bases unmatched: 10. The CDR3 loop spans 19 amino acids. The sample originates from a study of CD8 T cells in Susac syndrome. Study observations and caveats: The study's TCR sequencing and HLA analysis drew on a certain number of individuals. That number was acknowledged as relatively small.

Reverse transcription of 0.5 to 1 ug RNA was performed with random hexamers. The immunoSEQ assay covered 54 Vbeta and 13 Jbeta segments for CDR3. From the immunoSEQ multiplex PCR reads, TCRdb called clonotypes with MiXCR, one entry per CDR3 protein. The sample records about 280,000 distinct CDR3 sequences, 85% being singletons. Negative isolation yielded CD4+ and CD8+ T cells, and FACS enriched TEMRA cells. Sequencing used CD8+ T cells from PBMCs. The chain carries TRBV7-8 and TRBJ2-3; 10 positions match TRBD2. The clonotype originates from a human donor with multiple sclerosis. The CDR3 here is CASSLGWTSGSASTDTQYF. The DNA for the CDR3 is TGTGCCAGCAGCTTAGGGTGGACTAGCGGTAGTGCTAGCACAGATACGCAGTATTTT.